The T cell receptor beta chain under discussion was sequenced for a study of metastatic and nonmetastatic thyroid tumors. Study context: Across peripheral blood and tumor or nodule tissue samples taken from malignant and benign thyroid patients, the repertoires were compared with one another.

Source study methods: Clinicopathological groups supplied CDR3 differences that were used to build a distant-metastasis classifier for papillary thyroid cancer. TCRdb re-called clones via MiXCR from the PCR reads. The V and J calls come from TCRdb's annotation, not from the publication. The sample has around 53,000 clones; over 15% are singletons. Worth noting for this clone: The antigen is not known.

Before thyroid surgery, none of the patients had received any treatment. Broader study findings: In both blood and tumor samples, TCR beta diversity was reported significantly higher for malignant than benign nodules.

The V end was cut by 5 bases, the J end by 7 bases, with 24 bases between. The CDR3 loop spans 17 amino acids. CDR1 SNHLY and CDR2 FYNNEI come from the germline V gene. This TCR was recovered from a female donor with papillary thyroid cancer or a benign thyroid nodule (not recorded which). Some clones in this sample may be carry-over from other donors' samples. J is TRBJ2-1 and V is TRBV2; D is possibly TRBD2 (6 bases). The sample was blood. The CDR3 region is CASSHYVTIGSVNEQFF. The CDR3 DNA reads TGTGCCAGCAGTCACTACGTTACTATCGGGAGTGTAAATGAGCAGTTCTTC.